This T cell receptor beta chain appears in the sequencing data of a study of T cell changes during pregnancy in multiple sclerosis. Some clones are missing from TCRdb's copy, which holds only in-frame ones; the method was immunoSEQ multiplex PCR. The sample gives about 50,000 clones, approximately 92% of which show up once; 0.35% to 0.4% is in the top ten. Germline V gives CDR1 SGHTA, CDR2 FQGNSA. Trimming cost V 6 bases and J 5 bases, with 14 bases left between them. This CDR3 has 13 residues. The J gene is TRBJ2-7, the V gene TRBV7-2, with D unresolved. This clonotype was obtained from a female donor with multiple sclerosis, enrolled in a pregnancy study. This sample comprised CD4+ T cells from peripheral blood mononuclear cells, obtained before pregnancy. The CDR3 coding sequence is TGTGCCAGCAGTCCAGTCAACAAGAACGAGCAGTACTTC. Its translation: CASSPVNKNEQYF.